Listed here are 4 T cell receptor beta chains from one sample, sequenced in a study of spatial heterogeneity in lung cancer. TCRdb fed the 5' RACE reads into MiXCR, producing one record per CDR3 protein. This sample carries about 92,000 distinct CDR3 sequences, roughly 12% of them seen once, and the ten largest clones take over 40%. Regarding time point: sample taken at primary tumor resection. Unsorted samples of tumor, nontumor lung or frozen PBMC had their whole RNA sequenced. This specimen was PBMCs, taken at surgery. Receptors were obtained from a male donor with early-stage non-small cell lung cancer.

This clonotype occurred a few times. The chain couples TRBV20-1 to TRBJ2-2; 7 bases match TRBD2. Germline-derived CDR1 and CDR2 are DFQATT and SNEGSKA (reference sequence). The CDR3 totals 17 residues. Unmatched junction bases numbered 8, after V lost 0 bases and J lost 1 base. The CDR3: CSARDILASGNTGELFF. The CDR3 nucleotides read TGCAGTGCTAGAGATATATTGGCTAGCGGGAACACCGGGGAGCTGTTTTTT.

The CDR3 DNA is TGTGCCAGCACCACGCCCGGGGCCCCCTATGGCTACACCTTC. Protein: CASTTPGAPYGYTF. V is TRBV2 and J is TRBJ1-2, with D possibly being TRBD1 (5 bases). There are 14 residues in the CDR3. Germline loops: CDR1 SNHLY, CDR2 FYNNEI. Trimming pared 7 bases from V and 4 bases from J, leaving 16 bases between.

On this clonotype itself: Given a much more abundant clone one base away, this may be a read error. This chain joins TRBV6-1 and TRBJ2-5; no clear D. CDR1 and CDR2 (germline): MNHNS, SASEGT. Trimming took 6 bases from V and 0 from J, leaving 11 bases between them. The CDR3 consists of 14 residues. CDR3 DNA: TGTGCCAGCAGAGCCGCTTGGGACCAAGAGACCCAGTACTTC. Protein: CASRAAWDQETQYF.

This clonotype was seen more than once but under ten times. V usage is TRBV12-3 or TRBV12-4 and J usage is TRBJ2-2, with D possibly matching TRBD1 (6 bases). The CDR3 extends over 14 amino acids. Trimming shortened V by 5 bases and J by 2 bases, and 9 bases separated the two germline ends. CDR3: CASSTGTNTGELFF. Here the CDR3 DNA reads TGTGCCAGCAGTACCGGGACAAACACCGGGGAGCTGTTTTTT.